The 30 T cell receptor beta chains reported below all come from one sample, sequenced in a study of blood T cell repertoires in COVID-19. Repertoires were generated with immunoSEQ multiplex PCR, while TCRdb's copy carries only in-frame clones and drops some. Altogether some 490,000 clones are present, about 88% being singletons, with the ten largest covering around 7.9%. The sample taken for sequencing was PBMCs or T cells enriched from blood (not recorded which). Every receptor here comes from a woman aged 60-70 years who had recovered from COVID-19.

The chain links TRBV12-5 to TRBJ1-1; D unresolved. V lost 2 bases to trimming and J lost 2 bases, with 9 bases between them. The CDR3 runs 14 residues. Per germline, CDR1 LGHNT and CDR2 FRNRAP. The CDR3 here is CASGLSVTNTEAFF. The CDR3 bases are TGTGCTAGTGGTTTGAGTGTCACAAACACTGAAGCTTTCTTT.

The genes are TRBV5-6 and TRBJ1-4, with TRBD1 identical over 9 bases. This CDR3 spans 14 amino acids. The V segment lost 4 bases and the J segment 7 bases; nucleotides outside the gene matches: 5. Germline CDR1 and CDR2: SGHDT and YYEEEE. CDR3 DNA sequence: TGTGCCAGCAGCGCCGGGACAGGGAGTGAAAAACTGTTTTTT. Translation gives CASSAGTGSEKLFF.

The chain couples TRBV27 to TRBJ1-2, with 7 bases matching TRBD1. The CDR3 totals 14 residues. Germline V gene lookup returns CDR1 MNHEY and CDR2 SMNVEV (reference sequence). V shed 3 bases and J 6 bases; nucleotides not matched to a gene: 7. This CDR3 is CASSFRGGGHGYTF. In nucleotides, the CDR3 is TGTGCCAGCAGTTTTAGAGGGGGCGGGCATGGCTACACCTTC.

This chain links TRBV10-3 with TRBJ2-5; TRBD2 matches at 9 bases. Unmatched junction bases numbered 5, after V lost 8 bases and J lost 1 base. This CDR3 region has 14 residues. The germline CDR1 and CDR2 sequences are ENHRY and SYGVKD. CDR3 amino acids: CAIGSGGRQETQYF. The CDR3, as DNA: TGTGCCATCGGAAGCGGGGGGCGCCAAGAGACCCAGTACTTC.

The sample holds one count of this clone. The rearrangement links TRBV5-1 to TRBJ1-1; a weak D match, TRBD1 (5 bases). The CDR3 loop spans 17 amino acids. Trimming pared 4 bases from V and 0 bases from J, leaving 19 bases between. CDR1 is SGHRS, CDR2 YFSETQ, per germline. The CDR3 bases are TGCGCCAGCAGCCCCGGGGGGGGAGGACGAATGAACACTGAAGCTTTCTTT. Protein: CASSPGGGGRMNTEAFF.

This clone is a singleton in its sample. The V call is TRBV7-2, the J call TRBJ2-5, with a weak D call TRBD1 (7 bases). Trimming removed 3 bases at V and 4 bases at J, with 18 bases between. The CDR3 extends over 16 amino acids. CDR1 and CDR2 (germline): SGHTA, FQGNSA. CDR3 bases: TGTGCCAGCAGCTTGCCCACAGGGGTCGGGAGAGAGACCCAGTACTTC. Translating it yields CASSLPTGVGRETQYF.

This rearrangement joins TRBV4-2 to TRBJ2-2; the D is unclear. Germline V lookup: CDR1 LGHNA, CDR2 YNFKEQ. Trimming pared 0 bases from V and 0 bases from J, leaving 8 bases between. The CDR3 covers 16 residues. The CDR3 region is CASSQEAVSNTGELFF. CDR3 coding DNA: TGTGCCAGCAGCCAAGAGGCAGTTTCGAACACCGGGGAGCTGTTTTTT.

This clone was picked up a small number of times. The chain links TRBV4-2 to TRBJ2-2, with D maybe TRBD2 (6 bases). Trimming took off 2 bases at V and 0 bases at J, with 7 bases between the two ends. Germline CDR1 is LGHNA and CDR2 is YNFKEQ. This CDR3 is 15 amino acids long. In nucleotides, the CDR3 is TGTGCCAGCAGCCAATGGGGGGCGAACACCGGGGAGCTGTTTTTT. Translating gives CASSQWGANTGELFF.

This clone has just one count. The chain has TRBV2 and TRBJ1-2; a possible D gene is TRBD1 (5 bases). Germline CDR1 and CDR2: SNHLY and FYNNEI. This CDR3 contains 13 residues. Trimming removed 6 bases from V and 6 bases from J, with 14 bases in between. CDR3 DNA sequence: TGTGCCAGCAGGGCGACAGAATTCAATGGCTACACCTTC. Protein: CASRATEFNGYTF.

The chain joins TRBV14 to TRBJ2-2; unclear D gene. This CDR3 is built from 14 residues. V gave up 4 bases and J gave up 2 bases, with 8 bases separating them. Germline V lookup: CDR1 SGHDN, CDR2 FVKESK. The CDR3 DNA sequence: TGTGCCAGCAGCCGCAGGTTTAACACCGGGGAGCTGTTTTTT. This sequence encodes CASSRRFNTGELFF.

In this sample, this clone turned up once. The chain couples TRBV5-1 to TRBJ1-4; the D is unclear. Germline loops: CDR1 SGHRS, CDR2 YFSETQ. The V end was cut by 1 base, the J end by 0 bases, with 13 bases between. The length of the CDR3 is 17 residues. CDR3 coding DNA: TGCGCCAGCAGCTTGATTGCGGGCAGTCCAACTAATGAAAAACTGTTTTTT. Amino acid sequence: CASSLIAGSPTNEKLFF.

The V gene is TRBV10-2, the J gene TRBJ1-1; TRBD1 is a possible D gene (5 bases). This CDR3 is 15 amino acids long. Trimming removed 3 bases from V and 2 bases from J, with 13 bases in between. Germline V gives CDR1 WSHSY, CDR2 SAAADI. CDR3 sequence (DNA): TGCGCCAGCAGTGACCCGCCCCAGGGTAACACTGAAGCTTTCTTT. Translation gives CASSDPPQGNTEAFF.

The gene calls are TRBV7-9 and TRBJ2-1, with a tentative D call TRBD2 (5 bases). This CDR3 contains 14 residues. The V end was cut by 5 bases, the J end by 9 bases, with 17 bases between. Germline-derived CDR1 and CDR2 are SEHNR and FQNEAQ (reference sequence). The CDR3 region is CASSPSGSGGEQFF. CDR3 in DNA: TGTGCCAGCAGCCCATCGGGATCGGGCGGTGAGCAGTTCTTC.

The chain has TRBV5-1 and TRBJ2-1, with a tentative D call TRBD2 (6 bases). The V gene lost 1 base and the J gene lost 1 base, with 12 bases spanning the gap. The CDR3 runs to 16 residues. CDR1 and CDR2 (germline): SGHRS, YFSETQ. The CDR3 DNA is TGCGCCAGCAGCTTGTTTGGCGCGGGGTCCTACAATGAGCAGTTCTTC. It specifies CASSLFGAGSYNEQFF.

This rearrangement joins TRBV5-5 to TRBJ2-3; 14 positions agree with TRBD2. The CDR3 length is 17 residues. Germline trimming cut 3 bases from V and 7 bases from J; bases unmatched to any gene: 10. Germline V lookup: CDR1 SGHKS, CDR2 YYEKEE (reference sequence). CDR3 nucleotide sequence: TGTGCCAGCAGCTCGGGACTAGCGGGGGCCGCCGAATATACGCAGTATTTT. Its protein product is CASSSGLAGAAEYTQYF.

The CDR3 sequence: CASSHFTDTQYF. DNA for the CDR3: TGTGCCAGCAGCCACTTCACAGATACGCAGTATTTT. The chain combines TRBV4-2 with TRBJ2-3; D unresolved. This CDR3 contains 12 residues. CDR1 is LGHNA, CDR2 YNFKEQ, per germline. Deletions cut 3 bases from V and 2 bases from J, with 3 bases between.

This chain uses TRBV10-3 with TRBJ1-3; the D gene is possibly TRBD1 (6 bases). The CDR3 is made up of 16 amino acids. Germline V CDR1 and CDR2: ENHRY, SYGVKD. V shed 3 bases and J shed 0 bases, with 12 bases lying between them. CDR3 in DNA: TGTGCCATCAGTGATGGGACATGGAGCTCTGGAAACACCATATATTTT. Translation gives CAISDGTWSSGNTIYF.

V usage is TRBV6-5 and J usage is TRBJ1-2, with TRBD1 matching 7 bases. The germline CDR1 and CDR2 sequences are MNHEY and SVGAGI. This CDR3 region has 13 residues. Germline trimming cut 6 bases from V and 8 bases from J; bases unmatched to any gene: 9. Here the CDR3 DNA reads TGTGCCAGCAGAGAGACAGGGCCAGGGGGCTACACCTTC. Encoded protein: CASRETGPGGYTF.

The CDR3 region has the DNA TGTGCCAGCAGCGCGGGACTCGGGGGACTCGAGCAGTACTTC. This translates into CASSAGLGGLEQYF. This rearrangement joins TRBV9 to TRBJ2-7, with TRBD2 as a possible D gene (6 bases). This CDR3 spans 14 amino acids. Germline V lookup: CDR1 SGDLS, CDR2 YYNGEE. With 3 bases removed from V and 6 bases from J, the gap between germline ends came to 16 bases.

The chain combines TRBV27 with TRBJ2-3; TRBD1 agrees at 10 bases. V lost 5 bases, J lost 2 bases, and 4 bases stayed unmatched. The CDR3 is 15 residues long. Germline values: CDR1 MNHEY, CDR2 SMNVEV (reference sequence). DNA of the CDR3: TGTGCCAGCAGTCCCGGGACAGGGGACACAGATACGCAGTATTTT. It is translated as CASSPGTGDTDTQYF.

The chain employs TRBV4-2 and TRBJ1-4; 10 positions agree with TRBD1. Trimming took 1 base from V and 6 from J; bases not matched to a gene: 2. The CDR3 consists of 15 residues. Germline V CDR1 and CDR2: LGHNA, YNFKEQ. The CDR3 DNA follows: TGTGCCAGCAGCCAAGCCGGGACAGGGGATGAAAAACTGTTTTTT. Encoded protein: CASSQAGTGDEKLFF.

V gene TRBV7-2 combines with J gene TRBJ1-6; TRBD1 matches at 8 bases. Germline V CDR1 and CDR2: SGHTA, FQGNSA. Trimming cost V 3 bases and J 8 bases; bases outside gene matches: 3. The CDR3 runs to 14 residues. DNA for the CDR3: TGTGCCAGCAGCTTGGACAGGGCCTATTCACCCCTCCACTTT. This codes for CASSLDRAYSPLHF.

The genes are TRBV27 and TRBJ2-3; weak D call: TRBD2 (6 bases). Trimming stripped 2 bases from V and 3 bases from J, with 12 bases between. This CDR3 is 15 amino acids long. Germline V lookup: CDR1 MNHEY, CDR2 SMNVEV (reference sequence). DNA for the CDR3: TGTGCCAGCAGTTTACGGGACGCGGGGACAGATACGCAGTATTTT. It yields the protein CASSLRDAGTDTQYF.

The J gene is TRBJ2-3, the V gene TRBV9; 9 bases align to TRBD1. The germline V gene encodes CDR1 SGDLS and CDR2 YYNGEE. CDR3 length: 15 residues. Trimming took 2 bases from V and 4 from J; bases not matched to a gene: 5. As DNA, the CDR3 is TGTGCCAGCAGCGTCAGGACAGGGGAGGCAGATACGCAGTATTTT. Translation: CASSVRTGEADTQYF. Complete variable domain (other parts from reference TRBV9 and TRBJ2-3): DSGVTQTPKHLITATGQRVTLRCSPRSGDLSVYWYQQSLDQGLQFLIQYYNGEERAKGNILERFSAQQFPDLHSELNLSSLELGDSALYFCASSVRTGEADTQYFGPGTRLTVL.

The rearrangement joins TRBV2 to TRBJ1-2, with D unclear. Germline CDR1 reads SNHLY; CDR2 reads FYNNEI. The CDR3 is made up of 15 amino acids. V was pared by 1 base and J by 0 bases, with 9 bases between. In nucleotides, the CDR3 is TGTGCCAGCAGTGAAGGGTGGGCAGCTAACTATGGCTACACCTTC. It translates to CASSEGWAANYGYTF.

The V call is TRBV14, the J call TRBJ2-5, with D possibly TRBD1 on 5 matching bases. CDR1 is SGHDN, CDR2 FVKESK, per germline. The V end lost 1 base, the J end lost 2 bases, and 11 bases lay between the germline ends. The CDR3 extends over 15 amino acids. The chain's CDR3 is CASSQALGAQETQYF. CDR3 DNA: TGTGCCAGCAGCCAAGCTTTAGGGGCTCAAGAGACCCAGTACTTC.

The table lists this clone with a few counts. Other DNA sequences in the same sample also yield this CDR3. The rearrangement uses TRBV5-1 and TRBJ2-1; TRBD2 matches at 14 bases. In germline, CDR1 is SGHRS, CDR2 YFSETQ. After removal of 4 bases from V and 7 bases from J, the junction contained 4 bases not matched to a gene. This CDR3 has 15 residues. For the CDR3, the DNA is TGCGCCAGCAGCCCCCGACTAGCGGGGGGGAATGAGCAGTTCTTC. Translated: CASSPRLAGGNEQFF.

The gene calls are TRBV6-5 and TRBJ1-6; D may be TRBD1 (5 bases). Trimming shortened V by 0 bases and J by 1 base, and 7 bases separated the two germline ends. The CDR3 is 16 amino acids. Looked up from germline, CDR1 is MNHEY and CDR2 is SVGAGI. DNA of the CDR3: TGTGCCAGCAGTTACTCGACAGCATCCTATAATTCACCCCTCCACTTT. It codes for CASSYSTASYNSPLHF.

The genes are TRBV24-1 and TRBJ1-2; D unresolved. This CDR3 contains 14 residues. The V gene's germline CDR1 is KGHDR and CDR2 SFDVKD. The ends were cut back, 2 bases at V and 1 base at J, with 7 bases in the middle. The CDR3 loop reads CATSDWGVNYGYTF. The CDR3 DNA reads TGTGCCACCAGTGATTGGGGAGTTAACTATGGCTACACCTTC.

This chain links TRBV10-3 with TRBJ1-6, with unresolved D. The germline gives CDR1 ENHRY, CDR2 SYGVKD. V gave up 6 bases and J gave up 7 bases, with 19 bases separating them. The CDR3 loop spans 16 amino acids. The CDR3 loop reads CAISDTTGVLNSPLHF. CDR3 nucleotide sequence: TGTGCCATCAGCGACACTACCGGGGTGCTGAATTCACCCCTCCACTTT.